Following are 25 T cell receptor beta chains from one sample sequenced in a study of beta chain features in type 1 diabetes. The study's findings and limits: Type 1 diabetes patients showed a moderate but significant shortening of TCRB CDR3s in all four CD4+ subsets.

Their cognate antigens are unknown. Isolated RNA was reverse transcribed in full, so expressed TCRB transcripts were sequenced. TCRdb's table, derived via immunoSEQ multiplex PCR, lists solely in-frame clones and lacks some. The repertoire holds 680,000 or so clones, with around 15% as singletons. The sequencing input was naive CD4+ T cells from blood. These receptor sequences come from a man younger than 35 with type 1 diabetes.

A single count supports this clone. Within the sample, other DNA sequences also encode this same CDR3. The chain uses TRBV4-1 and TRBJ2-5, with TRBD2 matching over 11 bases. The CDR3 contains 17 residues. CDR1 is MGHRA and CDR2 is YSYEKL in the germline V gene. After removal of 0 bases from V and 1 base from J, the junction contained 4 bases not matched to a gene. The CDR3 DNA sequence: TGCGCCAGCAGCCAAGATGGGCTAGCGGGGGGCCAAGAGACCCAGTACTTC. This sequence encodes CASSQDGLAGGQETQYF.

The V and J genes are TRBV15 and TRBJ2-7, with TRBD1 identical over 7 bases. From germline, CDR1 is LNHNV and CDR2 YYDKDF (reference sequence). V trimming: 3 bases; J trimming: 0 bases; junction bases outside the gene matches: 2. This CDR3 region has 14 residues. The chain's CDR3 is CATSSRDSSYEQYF. Written as DNA, the CDR3 is TGTGCCACCAGCAGCCGGGACAGCTCCTACGAGCAGTACTTC.

A few counts support this clone. V and J are TRBV2 and TRBJ2-2; D possibly corresponds to TRBD2 (7 bases). Per germline, CDR1 SNHLY and CDR2 FYNNEI. V lost 5 bases, J lost 4 bases, and 17 bases lay in between. The CDR3 has 16 amino acids. The CDR3 sequence is CASSPVRGAGTGELFF. In DNA form, the CDR3 reads TGTGCCAGCAGTCCCGTCCGGGGGGCGGGCACCGGGGAGCTGTTTTTT.

In this sample, this clone turned up a few times. The J gene is TRBJ2-2, the V gene TRBV30; weak D call: TRBD2 (5 bases). The CDR3 contains 16 residues. Germline lookup yields CDR1 GTSNPN and CDR2 SVGIG (reference sequence). The germline V and J ends were trimmed by 0 bases and 0 bases, with 11 bases remaining between them. The CDR3 coding sequence is TGTGCCTGGAGTGTACGGGATTTTCCGAACACCGGGGAGCTGTTTTTT. Amino acid sequence: CAWSVRDFPNTGELFF.

The chain links TRBV5-4 to TRBJ2-6; possible D gene TRBD1, 5 bases. V lost 2 bases and J lost 6, with 6 bases in between. This CDR3 contains 13 residues. Germline loops: CDR1 SGHNT, CDR2 YYREEE (reference sequence). The CDR3 loop is CASSFGQANVLTF. CDR3 coding DNA: TGTGCCAGCAGCTTCGGACAGGCCAACGTCCTGACTTTC.

A few counts support this clone. The chain recombines TRBV15 with TRBJ1-4, with D unclear. V lost 8 bases and J lost 5, with 18 bases in between. CDR3 length: 15 residues. The germline V gene has CDR1 LNHNV and CDR2 YYDKDF (reference sequence). The CDR3 DNA follows: TGTGCCACCGAGAGCCGGCCCCCTCCAAATGAAAAACTGTTTTTT. It translates to CATESRPPPNEKLFF.

The chain recombines TRBV4-1 with TRBJ2-1; TRBD1 matches at 8 bases. Germline CDR1 is MGHRA and CDR2 is YSYEKL. CDR3 length: 15 residues. V shed 0 bases and J 13 bases; nucleotides not matched to a gene: 11. CDR3 in amino acids: CASSQDLDRVAIQFF. CDR3 sequence (DNA): TGCGCCAGCAGCCAAGATTTGGACAGGGTGGCAATTCAGTTCTTC.

This clone has more than one count but fewer than ten. This chain joins TRBV29-1 and TRBJ2-3; tentative D call: TRBD2 (5 bases). V was trimmed by 7 bases and J by 3 bases, leaving 14 bases between them. There are 13 residues in the CDR3. The germline gives CDR1 SQVTM, CDR2 ANQGSEA. For the CDR3, the DNA is TGCAGCGCCGAGGGCAGATTAACAGATACGCAGTATTTT. Translating it yields CSAEGRLTDTQYF.

This chain joins TRBV9 and TRBJ2-1, with a weak D call TRBD1 (6 bases). The CDR3 covers 14 residues. V dropped 0 bases and J dropped 8 bases, with 12 bases sitting between them. Germline CDR1 is SGDLS and CDR2 is YYNGEE. The CDR3 DNA reads TGTGCCAGCAGCGTAGAGAAGGGGGTGGATGAGCAGTTCTTC. Encoded protein: CASSVEKGVDEQFF.

This clone has only a few counts. Different DNA sequences within this sample yield the same CDR3. The chain couples TRBV5-1 to TRBJ2-1; tentatively, D is TRBD1 (6 bases). With 3 bases removed from V and 6 bases from J, the gap between germline ends came to 10 bases. Germline CDR1 reads SGHRS; CDR2 reads YFSETQ. This CDR3 has 13 amino acids. The CDR3 sequence is CASSSQGRNEQFF. The CDR3 DNA reads TGCGCCAGCAGCTCTCAGGGGCGCAATGAGCAGTTCTTC.

The V gene is TRBV20-1, the J gene TRBJ2-5, with unresolved D. The CDR3 has 11 amino acids. CDR1 DFQATT and CDR2 SNEGSKA come from the germline V gene (reference sequence). V was clipped by 3 bases and J by 1 base, with 3 bases between them. The CDR3 region has the DNA TGCAGTGCTAGTGCCCAAGAGACCCAGTACTTC. Translation gives CSASAQETQYF.

This clone turned up a few times. Other nucleotide sequences in the sample specify the same CDR3. The chain links TRBV2 to TRBJ2-5; 9 bases agree with TRBD2. Unmatched junction bases numbered 0, after V lost 0 bases and J lost 4 bases. Germline V gives CDR1 SNHLY, CDR2 FYNNEI. The CDR3 contains 14 residues. CDR3 in DNA: TGTGCCAGCAGTGAAGCACTAGCGGGAGAGACCCAGTACTTC. Its protein is CASSEALAGETQYF.

This clone was found a few times. V is TRBV30 and J is TRBJ2-7; 10 positions match TRBD2. The CDR3 contains 15 residues. Germline CDR1 reads GTSNPN; CDR2 reads SVGIG (reference sequence). The trim removed 2 bases at V and 7 bases at J, leaving 11 bases unmatched. CDR3 amino acids: CAWSPLAGEDMEQYF. The CDR3 coding sequence is TGTGCCTGGAGTCCTCTAGCGGGGGAGGACATGGAGCAGTACTTC.

The rearrangement joins TRBV9 to TRBJ2-5; 11 bases agree with TRBD2. Trimming removed 0 bases from V and 2 bases from J; junction bases left unmatched: 9. CDR1 is SGDLS and CDR2 is YYNGEE in the germline V gene. This CDR3 comprises 18 residues. The CDR3 DNA follows: TGTGCCAGCAGCGTAGGGGCTAGCGGGGGGCTATCACAAGAGACCCAGTACTTC. Amino acids: CASSVGASGGLSQETQYF.

This chain connects TRBV6-1 to TRBJ1-5; no definite D call. Germline lookup yields CDR1 MNHNS and CDR2 SASEGT. The ends were cut back, 5 bases at V and 1 base at J, with 9 bases in the middle. The CDR3 sequence is 14 residues long. The CDR3 sequence: CASSLIGSNQPQHF. The CDR3 coding sequence is TGTGCCAGCAGTCTAATAGGGAGCAATCAGCCCCAGCATTTT.

This sequence joins TRBV5-1 and TRBJ2-3, with 7 bases aligning to TRBD2. The germline V gene has CDR1 SGHRS and CDR2 YFSETQ. V lost 0 bases, J lost 6 bases, and 13 bases stayed unmatched. There are 17 residues in the CDR3. The CDR3 bases are TGCGCCAGCAGCTTGGGGGCTAGCGGAACCTCAGTTGATACGCAGTATTTT. Residues: CASSLGASGTSVDTQYF.

This clone showed up just once. The rearrangement uses TRBV7-9 and TRBJ1-1; tentative D call: TRBD1 (5 bases). Germline lookup yields CDR1 SEHNR and CDR2 FQNEAQ (reference sequence). The CDR3 has 18 residues. Trimming took off 6 bases at V and 2 bases at J, with 25 bases between the two ends. DNA of the CDR3: TGTGCCAGCAGATACCGAGTTGGGGACGGTGGGTCAAACACTGAAGCTTTCTTT. It specifies CASRYRVGDGGSNTEAFF.

The chain carries TRBV27 and TRBJ2-3; no clear D gene. The V gene lost 7 bases and the J gene lost 6 bases, with 17 bases spanning the gap. This CDR3 comprises 14 residues. Looked up from germline, CDR1 is MNHEY and CDR2 is SMNVEV (reference sequence). This CDR3 is CASTILGLVDTQYF. The CDR3 region has the DNA TGTGCCAGCACCATCCTAGGGTTGGTGGATACGCAGTATTTT.

In this sample, this clone turned up a few times. The chain couples TRBV7-9 to TRBJ2-3, with D unresolved. The germline CDR1 and CDR2 sequences are SEHNR and FQNEAQ (reference sequence). Trimming took 5 bases from V and 2 from J, leaving 5 bases between them. The CDR3 is made up of 12 amino acids. CDR3 loop: CASSVNTDTQYF. As DNA, the CDR3 is TGTGCCAGCAGCGTCAACACAGATACGCAGTATTTT.

The genes are TRBV5-1 and TRBJ2-7, with D unresolved. The CDR3 is 14 residues long. Germline V gives CDR1 SGHRS, CDR2 YFSETQ. With 2 bases removed from V and 2 bases from J, the gap between germline ends came to 11 bases. CDR3 sequence: CASSLRQFPYEQYF. The DNA of the CDR3 is TGCGCCAGCAGCTTACGGCAGTTTCCCTACGAGCAGTACTTC.

This clone was detected a few times. The chain couples TRBV25-1 to TRBJ2-7, with unresolved D. Looked up from germline, CDR1 is MGHDK and CDR2 is SYGVNS. The V and J ends lost 1 base and 2 bases respectively, with 9 bases between them. This CDR3 comprises 14 residues. CDR3 nucleotides: TGTGCCAGCAGTGAATCGCCATTAACCTACGAGCAGTACTTC. It translates to CASSESPLTYEQYF.

The CDR3 DNA follows: TGTGCCAGCAGTTTCCCTCCCCTGGGGACACGGAACACCGGGGAGCTGTTTTTT. This codes for CASSFPPLGTRNTGELFF. The chain carries TRBV28 and TRBJ2-2; a weak D match, TRBD1 (6 bases). V was cut by 3 bases and J by 1 base, with 18 bases left in between. The V gene's germline CDR1 is MDHEN and CDR2 SYDVKM. CDR3 length: 18 amino acids.

This clone was detected a few times. The chain links TRBV6-6 to TRBJ2-5; D might be TRBD2 (6 bases). Germline CDR1 reads MNHNY; CDR2 reads SVGAGI (reference sequence). Between the trimmed V and J ends, which lost 4 bases and 4 bases, there was a span of 10 bases. The CDR3 has 13 amino acids. The CDR3 sequence is CASSWGDRETQYF. For the CDR3, the DNA is TGTGCCAGCAGTTGGGGGGATAGAGAGACCCAGTACTTC.

This clone was counted between two and nine times. V gene TRBV6-5 combines with J gene TRBJ1-1; D unclear. CDR1 MNHEY and CDR2 SVGAGI come from the germline V gene. The CDR3 contains 15 residues. Between the trimmed V and J ends, which lost 6 bases and 1 base, there was a span of 15 bases. DNA of the CDR3: TGTGCCAGCAGCCCACGTAGCGCTCCGAACACTGAAGCTTTCTTT. Protein product: CASSPRSAPNTEAFF.

The gene calls are TRBV5-6 and TRBJ1-5; the D is unclear. Germline V lookup: CDR1 SGHDT, CDR2 YYEEEE. The CDR3 loop spans 15 amino acids. Trimming pared 1 base from V and 2 bases from J, leaving 10 bases between. CDR3 amino acids: CASSLTHMGNQPQHF. In nucleotides, the CDR3 is TGTGCCAGCAGCTTGACGCACATGGGCAATCAGCCCCAGCATTTT.